This TCR beta chain was sequenced for a study of blood T cell repertoires in COVID-19. Study background: The samples span acute and convalescent COVID-19 from the United States, Italy and Spain. The cDNA or gDNA used as material had been derived from T cells, B-cell-depleted T cells, or PBMCs.

Methods used by the authors: Reference gene primer amplification in the assay estimated nucleated cell counts. Data came from immunoSEQ multiplex PCR; TCRdb stores just in-frame clones and leaves some out. Clonal size and the V and J genes are those of that table, whereas D and trimming came from the DNA. Among 200,000 to 250,000 clones listed, approximately 80% were seen once. This CDR3 is 14 amino acids long. J lost 2 bases, V lost 6 bases, and 6 bases had no gene match. Looked up from germline, CDR1 is MNHEY and CDR2 is SVGEGT. This clone was picked up one time. Source material: peripheral blood. The TCR was taken from a man older than 75 with acute or convalescent COVID-19. The genes are TRBV6-2 or TRBV6-3 and TRBJ2-5; 7 bases line up with TRBD1. For the CDR3, the DNA is TGTGCCAGCAGCTCCCCGACAGGGCAAGAGACCCAGTACTTC. It yields the protein CASSSPTGQETQYF.